The 8 T cell receptor beta chains below all came from one sample that was sequenced in a study of T cell changes during pregnancy in multiple sclerosis. Repertoires were generated with immunoSEQ multiplex PCR, while TCRdb's copy carries only in-frame clones and drops some. This repertoire shows about 49,000 clones, nearly 95% found once; its top ten account for roughly 0.98%. The starting material was peripheral blood, obtained after pregnancy. These receptors were collected from a female donor with multiple sclerosis, enrolled in a pregnancy study.

The chain carries TRBV7-9 and TRBJ2-1; D is perhaps TRBD1 (5 bases). This CDR3 is 16 amino acids long. Deletions cut 2 bases from V and 5 bases from J, with 16 bases between. CDR1 is SEHNR and CDR2 is FQNEAQ in the germline V gene (reference sequence). CDR3 sequence reads: CASSLRWQGRNNEQFF. The DNA of the CDR3 is TGTGCCAGCAGCTTAAGGTGGCAGGGTAGGAACAATGAGCAGTTCTTC.

This chain connects TRBV4-1 to TRBJ1-2, with D possibly TRBD1 on 6 matching bases. The CDR3 has 15 amino acids. The ends were cut back, 0 bases at V and 8 bases at J, with 16 bases in the middle. CDR1 is MGHRA, CDR2 YSYEKL, per germline. The CDR3 DNA reads as TGCGCCAGCAGCCAAGAGTTGGCAGGGCAGGGGGGCTACACCTTC. The encoded protein is CASSQELAGQGGYTF.

The rearrangement links TRBV5-1 to TRBJ1-4, with TRBD1 matching 8 bases. Looked up from germline, CDR1 is SGHRS and CDR2 is YFSETQ. The CDR3 loop spans 15 amino acids. J lost 7 bases, V lost 2 bases, and 7 bases had no gene match. Here the CDR3 reads CASSFRQGRSEKLFF. DNA of the CDR3: TGCGCCAGCAGCTTCCGACAGGGGAGAAGTGAAAAACTGTTTTTT. The entire variable domain, with the rest obtained from reference TRBV5-1 and TRBJ1-4, is as follows: KAGVTQTPRYLIKTRGQQVTLSCSPISGHRSVSWYQQTPGQGLQFLFEYFSETQRNKGNFPGRFSGRQFSNSRSEMNVSTLELGDSALYLCASSFRQGRSEKLFFGSGTQLSVL.

The V call is TRBV30, the J call TRBJ2-7; TRBD1 agrees at 10 bases. CDR3 length equals 13 residues. Losses at the gene ends were 5 bases for V and 7 bases for J; bases not matched to a gene: 8. Germline V lookup: CDR1 GTSNPN, CDR2 SVGIG (reference sequence). The CDR3 protein is CAWGGTGVGEQYF. The CDR3 DNA is TGTGCCTGGGGGGGGACAGGGGTTGGGGAGCAGTACTTC.

The chain recombines TRBV4-3 with TRBJ1-1; no clear D. This CDR3 is built from 13 residues. V shed 2 bases and J shed 4 bases, with 8 bases lying between them. Germline CDR1 and CDR2: LGHNA and YSLEER. Here the CDR3 reads CASSQRTGTEAFF. DNA of the CDR3: TGCGCCAGCAGCCAACGAACGGGCACTGAAGCTTTCTTT.

The V and J genes are TRBV15 and TRBJ2-3, with D perhaps matching TRBD1 (5 bases). CDR1 is LNHNV, CDR2 YYDKDF, per germline (reference sequence). This CDR3 is built from 15 residues. Trimming left V 4 bases short and J 0 bases short, with 11 bases between. In DNA, the CDR3 is TGTGCCACCAGCACCGCAGGGAAAAGCACAGATACGCAGTATTTT. It encodes CATSTAGKSTDTQYF.

The chain employs TRBV6-1 and TRBJ1-1; D may be TRBD1 (5 bases). The CDR3 contains 11 residues. The V gene's germline CDR1 is MNHNS and CDR2 SASEGT. Trimming removed 7 bases from V and 11 bases from J, with 14 bases in between. CDR3 sequence reads: CASMGLGNAFF. CDR3 nucleotides: TGTGCCAGCATGGGACTGGGAAATGCTTTCTTT.

Comment on this clone: The junction differs from germline at one of its ends, possibly a read error. The chain links TRBV5-5 to TRBJ1-1, with a possible D match to TRBD1 (6 bases). Germline CDR1 reads SGHKS; CDR2 reads YYEKEE (reference sequence). CDR3 length: 12 amino acids. The CDR3 spells CASSLVGAAERF. The CDR3 region has the DNA TGTGCCAGCAGCTTGGTGGGGGCCGCAGAAAGATTT. The entire variable domain, with the rest obtained from reference TRBV5-5 and TRBJ1-1, is as follows: DAGVTQSPTHLIKTRGQQVTLRCSPISGHKSVSWYQQVLGQGPQFIFQYYEKEERGRGNFPDRFSARQFPNYSSELNVNALLLGDSALYLCASSLVGAAERFGQGTRLTVV.